The 8 T cell receptor beta chains below were found in one sample sequenced in a study of T cell responses to AZD1222 COVID-19 vaccine. TCRdb keeps only in-frame clones here, not all; method: immunoSEQ multiplex PCR. Of around 160,000 clones in the sample, roughly 90% were seen once. Sequencing used peripheral blood, obtained on day 0 of AZD1222 vaccination. The receptor set was obtained from an adult in good health.

The chain links TRBV11-2 to TRBJ2-7, with 8 bases fitting TRBD1. The CDR3 consists of 13 residues. The ends lost 5 bases at V and 2 bases at J; junction bases unmatched: 2. The V gene's germline CDR1 is SGHAT and CDR2 FQNNGV. The CDR3 loop is CASSPDRAYEQYF. For the CDR3, the DNA is TGTGCCAGCAGCCCGGACAGGGCCTACGAGCAGTACTTC. The whole variable domain, remainder taken from reference TRBV11-2 and TRBJ2-7, is EAGVAQSPRYKIIEKRQSVAFWCNPISGHATLYWYQQILGQGPKLLIQFQNNGVVDDSQLPKDRFSAERLKGVDSTLKIQPAKLEDSAVYLCASSPDRAYEQYFGPGTRLTVT.

The chain joins TRBV7-2 to TRBJ2-3; D might be TRBD1 (5 bases). V was cut by 9 bases and J by 0 bases, with 13 bases left in between. The CDR3 is made up of 14 amino acids. CDR1 is SGHTA and CDR2 is FQGNSA in the germline V gene. The CDR3 spells CASQTVPSTDTQYF. CDR3 coding DNA: TGTGCCAGTCAGACAGTTCCTAGCACAGATACGCAGTATTTT.

This clone was detected only a few times. The J gene is TRBJ1-2, the V gene TRBV28; a weak D match, TRBD1 (5 bases). The germline V gene has CDR1 MDHEN and CDR2 SYDVKM. V lost 6 bases to trimming and J lost 5 bases, with 16 bases between them. The length of the CDR3 is 14 residues. The CDR3 DNA reads as TGTGCCAGCAGGCTGTTAGACAGATCTTATGGCTACACCTTC. This translates into CASRLLDRSYGYTF.

The CDR3 sequence: CASSLGMGRDYNEQFF. CDR3 in DNA: TGTGCCAGCAGCTTAGGGATGGGCAGGGACTACAATGAGCAGTTCTTC. V gene TRBV7-2 combines with J gene TRBJ2-1; tentatively, D is TRBD1 (5 bases). Trimming took 1 base from V and 3 from J, leaving 13 bases between them. Per germline, CDR1 SGHTA and CDR2 FQGNSA. The CDR3 has 16 residues.

The chain joins TRBV10-3 to TRBJ2-3, with D perhaps matching TRBD2 (6 bases). V was trimmed by 9 bases and J by 2 bases, leaving 12 bases between them. Germline values: CDR1 ENHRY, CDR2 SYGVKD. The CDR3 totals 13 residues. CDR3 bases: TGTGCCATGGCAAGGGAGGACACAGATACGCAGTATTTT. Protein: CAMAREDTDTQYF.

This chain links TRBV9 with TRBJ1-2, with unresolved D. V lost 0 bases to trimming and J lost 6 bases, with 12 bases between them. Germline V gene sequence: CDR1 SGDLS, CDR2 YYNGEE. The CDR3 has 14 residues. The DNA for the CDR3 is TGTGCCAGCAGCGTAGGGGTCGGACGAGATGGCTACACCTTC. The encoded protein is CASSVGVGRDGYTF.

The V gene is TRBV7-8, the J gene TRBJ2-7; 7 bases match TRBD2. The CDR3 is 14 residues long. CDR1 is SGHVS, CDR2 FQNEAQ, per germline. Trimming removed 0 bases from V and 6 bases from J; junction bases left unmatched: 5. The CDR3 DNA sequence: TGTGCCAGCAGCTTAGCGGGGACTATGGGCGAGCAGTACTTC. It translates to CASSLAGTMGEQYF.

This rearrangement joins TRBV6-4 to TRBJ1-1; possibly TRBD1 for D (5 bases). Per germline, CDR1 MRHNA and CDR2 SNTAGT. The V gene lost 0 bases and the J gene lost 8 bases, with 10 bases spanning the gap. CDR3 length: 13 residues. CDR3 protein: CASSDSSRGEAFF. Written as DNA, the CDR3 is TGTGCCAGCAGTGACTCTTCGAGGGGAGAAGCTTTCTTT.